A single sample gave rise to the 26 T cell receptor beta chains below, sequenced in a study of synovial regulatory T cells in juvenile arthritis. Clones were sequenced by immunoSEQ multiplex PCR, and TCRdb holds only the in-frame ones, with some missing. This sample's table has 7,500 to 10,000 clones. The sample consisted of Treg cells from blood. The subset here: remaining (HLA-DR-negative) circulating blood Treg cells. The receptors come from a donor younger than 30 with juvenile idiopathic arthritis.

The chain combines TRBV2 with TRBJ1-3; TCRdb lists TRBD1, though no DNA is available to test this call. This CDR3 spans 16 amino acids. No DNA is given. Looked up from germline, CDR1 is SNHLY and CDR2 is FYNNEI. The CDR3 sequence: CASSELYSPSGNTIYF.

The chain carries TRBV18 and TRBJ2-3. Germline CDR1 is KGHSH and CDR2 is LQKENI. This CDR3 spans 15 amino acids. No DNA is recorded. The CDR3 sequence: CASRTTPPSTDTQYF.

The chain combines TRBV10-2 with TRBJ2-7; TCRdb's assignment of TRBD1 cannot be checked, as there is no DNA. This CDR3 spans 13 amino acids. DNA was not recorded. Germline V gives CDR1 WSHSY, CDR2 SAAADI. CDR3 loop: CASSPDRGYEQYF.

The chain links TRBV19 to TRBJ2-1; TCRdb outputs TRBD1, but without DNA this stays unchecked. Germline assignment: CDR1 LNHDA and CDR2 SQIVND (reference sequence). CDR3 size: 16 residues. The DNA is unrecorded. CDR3: CASSREQGFAYNEQFF. Variable domain in full (rest from reference TRBV19 and TRBJ2-1): DGGITQSPKYLFRKEGQNVTLSCEQNLNHDAMYWYRQDPGQGLRLIYYSQIVNDFQKGDIAEGYSVSREKKESFPLTVTSAQKNPTAFYLCASSREQGFAYNEQFFGPGTRLTVL.

The CDR3 is CASSEPPQPQHF. The chain joins TRBV2 to TRBJ1-5. The CDR3 spans 12 residues. No DNA is recorded. Per the germline V gene, CDR1 is SNHLY and CDR2 is FYNNEI.

V and J are TRBV19 and TRBJ2-2; no DNA is available, so the TRBD2 call from TCRdb remains unchecked. The CDR3 consists of 16 residues. DNA is not on record. Germline V gene sequence: CDR1 LNHDA, CDR2 SQIVND (reference sequence). The CDR3 spells CASSMRLAVNTGELFF. The variable domain in full, with the rest retrieved from reference TRBV19 and TRBJ2-2, is DGGITQSPKYLFRKEGQNVTLSCEQNLNHDAMYWYRQDPGQGLRLIYYSQIVNDFQKGDIAEGYSVSREKKESFPLTVTSAQKNPTAFYLCASSMRLAVNTGELFFGEGSRLTVL.

The rearrangement joins TRBV25-1 to TRBJ2-3; the TRBD2 assignment by TCRdb is unverifiable without DNA. This CDR3 is 18 amino acids long. The nucleotide record is missing. Germline-derived CDR1 and CDR2 are MGHDK and SYGVNS. CDR3 loop: CASSDPRGLAGGTDTQYF.

The chain links TRBV7-9 to TRBJ1-1. The CDR3 is made up of 13 amino acids. No DNA sequence is on record. CDR1 and CDR2 from the germline V gene are SEHNR and FQNEAQ (reference sequence). The CDR3: CASSGRVNTEAFF.

The chain combines TRBV18 with TRBJ2-7; without DNA, the TCRdb call of TRBD1 cannot be checked. The CDR3 loop spans 13 amino acids. No DNA sequence was recorded. Per germline, CDR1 KGHSH and CDR2 LQKENI. The CDR3 region is CASSLGTGFEQYF.

This chain links TRBV7-9 with TRBJ1-1. CDR1 is SEHNR and CDR2 is FQNEAQ in the germline V gene (reference sequence). CDR3 length equals 14 residues. DNA is not on record. CDR3 protein: CASSLGATGIKAFF.

This chain links TRBV5-1 with TRBJ1-2; TCRdb selects TRBD1, and the lack of DNA leaves this call unchecked. The germline V gene has CDR1 SGHRS and CDR2 YFSETQ. The CDR3 contains 14 residues. Only the protein sequence is given. The CDR3 is CASSLGQGFYGYTF.

The chain has TRBV7-9 and TRBJ1-2; the D call of TRBD1 rests on TCRdb alone, since no DNA is present to check it. CDR1 and CDR2 (germline): SEHNR, FQNEAQ (reference sequence). The CDR3 sequence is 14 residues long. No DNA is recorded. The CDR3 here is CASSPGQGSGGYTF.

The V and J genes are TRBV5-8 and TRBJ2-7; the TCRdb D gene call, TRBD1, has no DNA to confirm it. Germline CDR1 is SGHTS and CDR2 is YDEGEE. The CDR3 consists of 20 residues. There is no recorded DNA. The CDR3 sequence is CASSPAGFRRGRLMTYEQYF. Together with reference TRBV5-8 and TRBJ2-7, the CDR3 gives the full variable domain: EAGVTQSPTHLIKTRGQQATLRCSPISGHTSVYWYQQALGLGLQFLLWYDEGEERNRGNFPPRFSGRQFPNYSSELNVNALELEDSALYLCASSPAGFRRGRLMTYEQYFGPGTRLTVT.

The V and J genes are TRBV6-4 and TRBJ1-1; TCRdb returns TRBD1, unconfirmable since there is no DNA. Germline V gives CDR1 MRHNA, CDR2 SNTAGT. This CDR3 spans 13 amino acids. There is no recorded DNA. This chain's CDR3 is CASSSDRGVAKIF.

The J gene is TRBJ2-2, the V gene TRBV6-6. The CDR3 spans 15 residues. No nucleotide data were recorded. Germline V lookup: CDR1 MNHNY, CDR2 SVGAGI (reference sequence). The CDR3 loop is CASSYRGDLTGELFF.

J is TRBJ1-2 and V is TRBV5-4; TCRdb indicates TRBD1, and absent DNA this call remains unverified. CDR3 size: 13 residues. No coding sequence is recorded. Germline loops: CDR1 SGHNT, CDR2 YYREEE (reference sequence). CDR3 amino acids: CASSLARRDSYTF.

J is TRBJ1-2 and V is TRBV6-5; TCRdb's assignment of TRBD1 cannot be checked, as there is no DNA. CDR1 is MNHEY, CDR2 SVGAGI, per germline. The CDR3 sequence is 15 residues long. No DNA is listed. Here the CDR3 reads CASRLSTATNYGYTF.

Its frequency marks this clone as medium-sized. This rearrangement joins TRBV5-4 to TRBJ1-4; the TCRdb call, TRBD1, lacks DNA for checking. CDR1 is SGHNT and CDR2 is YYREEE in the germline V gene (reference sequence). This CDR3 has 14 residues. DNA for this receptor is not on file. The CDR3: CASSAGTDPAKLFF.

The V and J genes are TRBV6-5 and TRBJ1-1; the D gene TCRdb calls, TRBD1, cannot be checked with no DNA. Germline V gene sequence: CDR1 MNHEY, CDR2 SVGAGI. The CDR3 totals 15 residues. No DNA is recorded. This chain's CDR3 is CASSGRTGKYTEAFF.

The rearrangement uses TRBV5-6 and TRBJ2-7; TCRdb reports TRBD2, a call that lacks DNA to check it against. The CDR3 spans 15 residues. Only the protein is available. Germline values: CDR1 SGHDT, CDR2 YYEEEE. The CDR3 spells CASSLGTSGSYEQYF.

The chain combines TRBV28 with TRBJ1-2; TCRdb indicates TRBD1, and absent DNA this call remains unverified. The CDR3 has 16 amino acids. The coding DNA is unavailable. Germline CDR1 and CDR2: MDHEN and SYDVKM. CDR3 loop: CASSIYTGYLAYGYTF.

The CDR3 is CAWSVPGGDEKLFF. The rearrangement uses TRBV30 and TRBJ1-4. Looked up from germline, CDR1 is GTSNPN and CDR2 is SVGIG (reference sequence). The CDR3 consists of 14 residues. Only the protein is on record.

CDR3 amino acids: CASSPTGGSVYGYTF. This chain joins TRBV6-6 and TRBJ1-2; no DNA is available, so the TRBD1 call from TCRdb remains unchecked. The CDR3 consists of 15 residues. DNA is not on record. Germline lookup yields CDR1 MNHNY and CDR2 SVGAGI (reference sequence).

J is TRBJ2-7 and V is TRBV5-4; the TRBD2 assignment by TCRdb is unverifiable without DNA. CDR3 length: 15 amino acids. The record lacks a DNA sequence. Germline CDR1 SGHNT, CDR2 YYREEE (reference sequence). The CDR3 region is CASTLGGLDSYEQYF.

The rearrangement joins TRBV7-9 to TRBJ1-2. This CDR3 has 17 amino acids. No DNA has been recorded. Germline assignment: CDR1 SEHNR and CDR2 FQNEAQ (reference sequence). Here the CDR3 reads CASSLAAFSTKHYGYTF.

The CDR3 loop is CASSVGLAVYNEQFF. The V gene is TRBV5-6, the J gene TRBJ2-1; absent DNA, TCRdb's TRBD2 call cannot be checked. In germline, CDR1 is SGHDT, CDR2 YYEEEE. The length of the CDR3 is 15 residues. No coding sequence is recorded.